This section outlines one T cell receptor (beta chain) sequence together with its context. The germline V gene encodes CDR1 MNHEY and CDR2 SVGEGT. The junction had 6 bases not matched to a gene; V was cut back by 2 bases and J by 5 bases. This CDR3 region has 14 residues. The sample comes from a study of blood T cell repertoires in COVID-19. Generated by immunoSEQ multiplex PCR, the TCRdb table keeps only in-frame clones and is missing some. The repertoire holds about 370,000 clones, with about 89% as singletons. J is TRBJ2-7 and V is TRBV6-2 or TRBV6-3; 7 bases agree with TRBD1. The clonotype originates from a woman between 25 and 40 years old with COVID-19, enrolled during active disease. Input material: peripheral blood. Here the CDR3 reads CASSYTTGTDEQYF. CDR3 nucleotide sequence: TGTGCCAGCAGTTACACGACAGGGACGGACGAGCAGTACTTC.